Listed below are T cell receptor beta chains from one sample, sequenced in a study of blood T cell repertoires in COVID-19. The method was immunoSEQ multiplex PCR; TCRdb's version includes in-frame clones alone and lacks a portion of them. This table has approximately 160,000 clones, approximately 95% appearing once. The sequencing sample was made of peripheral blood. The receptors come from an older woman with COVID-19, enrolled during active disease. CDR3s include the opening cysteine and the closing phenylalanine or tryptophan. A D gene is named only where the DNA matches it firmly. Clone size is stated in some rows and not others, as once, few, many or a class when expanded.

clone_size j_call v_call d_call cdr3_nt cdr3_aa
. TRBJ1-5 TRBV5-1 . TGCGCCAGCAGCTTGGAGGGGGTCCCGAATCAGCCCCAGCATTTT CASSLEGVPNQPQHF
. TRBJ2-1 TRBV27 . TGTGCCAGCAGTTTAGGTGGGGAGTACAATGAGCAGTTCTTC CASSLGGEYNEQFF
. TRBJ2-7 TRBV4-3 TRBD1 TGCGCCAGCAGCCAGGGGACAGGGCCTATCTACGAGCAGTACTTC CASSQGTGPIYEQYF
. TRBJ1-2 TRBV19 TRBD1 TGTGCCAGTAGTGAAACAGGGGCCCATGGCTACACCTTC CASSETGAHGYTF
. TRBJ2-7 TRBV11-1 TRBD2 TGTGCCAGCAGTCTTTTTGCTAGCGGGAGCTCCTACGAGCAGTACTTC CASSLFASGSSYEQYF
. TRBJ2-5 TRBV7-7 TRBD1 TGTGCCAGCAGCCCCCGTGGGACAGCCCAAGAGACCCAGTACTTC CASSPRGTAQETQYF
. TRBJ1-6 TRBV30 TRBD1 TGTGCCTGGAAGGGGACAGGGCAACCAAATTCACCCCTCCACTTT CAWKGTGQPNSPLHF
. TRBJ1-6 TRBV4-1 TRBD1 TGCGCCAGCAGCCAAGATTCGACAAGGGGGCTTAATTCACCCCTCCACTTT CASSQDSTRGLNSPLHF
. TRBJ2-5 TRBV27 . TGTGCCAGCAGTCTTCAAGAGACCCAGTACTTC CASSLQETQYF
. TRBJ1-1 TRBV10-3 . TGTGCCATCAGTGAGTCCCGTGAGACTGAAGCTTTCTTT CAISESRETEAFF
. TRBJ2-7 TRBV7-9 TRBD1 TGTGCCAGCAGCTTAGTAGCAGGTAGACAGGGTACCCACGAGCAGTACTTC CASSLVAGRQGTHEQYF
. TRBJ1-5 TRBV6-2/TRBV6-3 . TGTGCCAGCAGTTGGACAGTGACGGAGCAGCCCCAGCATTTT CASSWTVTEQPQHF
. TRBJ2-5 TRBV9 . TGTGCCAGCAGCGTAGACCCAGGGAAGGAGACCCAGTACTTC CASSVDPGKETQYF
. TRBJ1-1 TRBV10-3 . TGTGCCATCAGTGAAAACAGGGAAAGGGCTGAAGCTTTCTTT CAISENRERAEAFF
. TRBJ1-1 TRBV19 . TGTGCCAGTAGTATCGGGTCGGGCACTGAAGCTTTCTTT CASSIGSGTEAFF
. TRBJ2-3 TRBV5-3 . TGTGCCCTCAGGGGTTTTGGCACAGATACGCAGTATTTT CALRGFGTDTQYF
. TRBJ1-1 TRBV18 . TGTGCCACCCTCACAGGGCTTGGGACTGAAGCTTTCTTT CATLTGLGTEAFF
. TRBJ1-2 TRBV18 . TGTGCCAGCTCACCCAGGGAGGGAATTAACTATGGCTACACCTTC CASSPREGINYGYTF
once TRBJ1-1 TRBV5-4 TRBD1 TGTGCCAGCAGCGGGCTGACAGGGTTGAACACTGAAGCTTTCTTT CASSGLTGLNTEAFF
. TRBJ1-2 TRBV29-1 . TGCAGCGTCGCAGGGTCGCGGCACGGCTACACCTTC CSVAGSRHGYTF
. TRBJ2-3 TRBV5-5 TRBD1 TGTGCCAGCAACCCCGGGACAGTTCAAGTAATGGCGCAGTATTTT CASNPGTVQVMAQYF
. TRBJ1-2 TRBV6-1 TRBD1 TGTGCCAGCAGCGTGAGGGGGCGGGATGGCTACACCTTC CASSVRGRDGYTF
. TRBJ2-7 TRBV5-6 TRBD2 TGTGCCAGCAGCTTGGTTACAGCGGGGGGGCCGACTTCCTACGAGCAGTACTTC CASSLVTAGGPTSYEQYF
. TRBJ2-3 TRBV30 TRBD1 TGTGCCTGGAGTAAGACAGGGTTGTCGGATACGCAGTATTTT CAWSKTGLSDTQYF
. TRBJ2-5 TRBV4-2 . TGTGCCAGCAGCCCTATTCGCGGACAGCAACAAGAGACCCAGTACTTC CASSPIRGQQQETQYF
few TRBJ1-4 TRBV9 TRBD1 TGTGCCAGCAGCGCGCTACAGGGGGACGATGAAAAACTGTTTTTT CASSALQGDDEKLFF
. TRBJ1-1 TRBV19 . TGTGCCAGTAGATGGGAGGTCAGGCTGGGCACTGAAGCTTTCTTT CASRWEVRLGTEAFF
. TRBJ1-6 TRBV18 TRBD1 TGTGCCAGCTCACCAGGCGGACAGGGCTATAATTCACCCCTCCACTTT CASSPGGQGYNSPLHF
. TRBJ2-2 TRBV4-3 . TGCGCCAGCAGCCAAATAATTTCCACCGGGGAGCTGTTTTTT CASSQIISTGELFF
few TRBJ2-1 TRBV2 TRBD1 TGTGCCAGCAGGTCCGGGACAGGGGCCCCCAATGAGCAGTTCTTC CASRSGTGAPNEQFF
. TRBJ1-5 TRBV11-2 TRBD1 TGTGCCAGCAGCTTAGAGCTCGCAGGGGGGAATCAGCCCCAGCATTTT CASSLELAGGNQPQHF
. TRBJ2-3 TRBV5-1 . TGCGCCAGCAAGAAACAGGGCAAGGATGCTATTGGGAATCGGGCTACGCAGTATTTT CASKKQGKDAIGNRATQYF
once TRBJ1-3 TRBV2 . TGTGCCAGCAGAGCCGACCAGGGCACCATATATTTT CASRADQGTIYF
. TRBJ1-4 TRBV6-5 . TGTGCCAGCAGCCCAAGGAGTCCCCTCATCGAAAAACTGTTTTTT CASSPRSPLIEKLFF
. TRBJ1-2 TRBV6-1 TRBD1 TGTGCCAGCAGTGAAGCAGACAGGGGGCAAGGGGCAAACTATGGCTACACCTTC CASSEADRGQGANYGYTF
. TRBJ2-7 TRBV12-3/TRBV12-4 . TGTGCCAGCAGTAGGGGTGGCGAGCAGTACTTC CASSRGGEQYF
. TRBJ2-5 TRBV5-6 TRBD1 TGTGCCAGCAGCGGGACAGTTACACAAGAGACCCAGTACTTC CASSGTVTQETQYF
. TRBJ1-2 TRBV9 . TGTGCCAGCAGCCCCCAGAACACCCGGCGGGGCTACACCTTC CASSPQNTRRGYTF
. TRBJ1-2 TRBV30 TRBD1 TGTGCCTGGAGTGGGACAGGGGTTAACTATGGCTACACCTTC CAWSGTGVNYGYTF
. TRBJ1-2 TRBV7-9 . TGTGCCAGCAGCTTAGCCCAATCTAACTATGGCTACACCTTC CASSLAQSNYGYTF
. TRBJ1-2 TRBV19 TRBD1 TGTGCCAGTACCGAAACACAGGGGAGAGGCGGCTACACCTTC CASTETQGRGGYTF
. TRBJ2-1 TRBV14 TRBD2 TGTGCCAGCAGCATAGCGGGGGGGCCAGCGTTCAGTGAGCAGTTCTTC CASSIAGGPAFSEQFF
. TRBJ2-1 TRBV7-2 TRBD1 TGTGCCAGCAGCCCGACGGGTCAGGGGGCGATCGATGAGCAGTTCTTC CASSPTGQGAIDEQFF
. TRBJ1-1 TRBV20-1 . TGCAGTGCTATGGGGGGAGCTGAAGCTTTCTTT CSAMGGAEAFF
few TRBJ1-5 TRBV19 . TGTGCCAGTAGTATTGGGTTGACAGGCCCACGTAGGCATTTT CASSIGLTGPRRHF
. TRBJ1-4 TRBV5-4 . TGTGCCAGCAGCTTGGAAGGGTATCGGGATGGAAAACTGTTTTTT CASSLEGYRDGKLFF
. TRBJ1-2 TRBV7-9 . TGTGCCAGCTTTGGGGGAGGGTACGGATCCTATGGCTACACCTTC CASFGGGYGSYGYTF
. TRBJ2-5 TRBV13 . TGTGCCAGCAGCCCACGGGGGACAGAGACCCAGTACTTC CASSPRGTETQYF
. TRBJ2-2 TRBV7-7 . TGTGCTAGCAGCTTAGCTGGGAGCACCGGGGAGCTGTTTTTT CASSLAGSTGELFF
. TRBJ1-3 TRBV5-8 . TGTGCCAGCAGCTTTAGGCGGGCCGGAAACACCATATATTTT CASSFRRAGNTIYF